The 7 T cell receptor beta chains below come from one sample, sequenced in a study of T cells expressing NK-cell markers. TCRdb processed the 5' RACE reads again and assigns one entry to each CDR3 protein, with no DNA. The repertoire table contains about 550,000 distinct CDR3 sequences. Sample: blood T cells: a sorted CD56 or NKG2C T cell subset, CD4+ or CD8+ T cells, or bulk PBMC T cells (not recorded which). The source is a man aged 18 to 29 in good health.

The chain recombines TRBV27 with TRBJ2-7. The CDR3 is 14 residues long. The germline V gene encodes CDR1 MNHEY and CDR2 SMNVEV (reference sequence). CDR3: CASSLMTQTYEQYF.

The chain joins TRBV29-1 to TRBJ2-7; the TCRdb D gene call, TRBD1, has no DNA to confirm it. The germline CDR1 and CDR2 sequences are SQVTM and ANQGSEA. This CDR3 is 14 amino acids long. The CDR3 spells CSATPDRYLYEQYF.

The rearrangement joins TRBV14 to TRBJ1-1. This CDR3 region has 14 residues. CDR1 is SGHDN, CDR2 FVKESK, per germline. The CDR3 loop is CASSPRRESTEAFF.

This chain connects TRBV12-3 or TRBV12-4 to TRBJ2-1. The CDR3 sequence is 16 residues long. CDR3 amino acids: CASSAPVQVSYNEQFF.

The chain joins TRBV5-1 to TRBJ2-3; TCRdb's D call of TRBD1 is untestable without DNA. Germline values: CDR1 SGHRS, CDR2 YFSETQ. The CDR3 loop spans 16 amino acids. CDR3 loop: CASSSTGPRLTDTQYF.

The chain carries TRBV20-1 and TRBJ1-1. The CDR3 length is 19 residues. Per germline, CDR1 DFQATT and CDR2 SNEGSKA (reference sequence). The CDR3 here is CSAIPGPSGLSLMNTEAFF.

The rearrangement joins TRBV18 to TRBJ2-7; the D gene TCRdb calls, TRBD1, cannot be checked with no DNA. The CDR3 has 13 amino acids. Germline CDR1 reads KGHSH; CDR2 reads LQKENI. The CDR3 is CASSPVREHEQYF.